The T cell receptor (beta chain) under discussion was sequenced for a study of blood T cells in healthy people across ages (dated by TCRdb to the mid-2010s). Broadly, across the study: Template switching captured roughly one uniquely barcoded TCR beta cDNA molecule per two T cells in model experiments. Using deep sequencing normalized with unique cDNA molecular identifiers, the study measured how TCR beta repertoire diversity changes with age. The donors were divided into four age groups: young (average approximately 17 years), middle-aged (around 37), aged (approximately 62) and long-lived (approximately 74). To avoid experimental bias, donors of different ages were randomly spread across the sequencing lanes. For two donors (one aged 18 to 30 and one aged 80 or older), the study analyzed two additional independent replicas of 1 million unique cDNA reads from the same blood draw. What the authors observed across the whole study: As age increased, observed TCR beta diversity per million T cells dropped in a roughly linear way, and a significant reduction was already evident by age 40. Conclusive comparison of naive and antigen-experienced compartments was prevented by the profiling of bulk unsorted PBMCs. Compared with the aged group, the long-lived group had more naive CD4+ T cells, fewer expanded clones and increased TCR diversity, a pattern suggesting age selection. Estimates of total diversity based on one million sequenced T cells were regarded as lower bounds and as underestimates. Donor CMV infection status was unknown, potentially confounding age-related changes in expanded clonotypes. There was a strong correlation between observed TCR beta diversity and the percentage of naive T cells measured by flow cytometry.

The germline V gene yields SQVTM for CDR1 and ANQGSEA for CDR2. The CDR3 has 11 amino acids, counting the end cysteine and phenylalanine. The DNA shown is the 33-base CDR3, in frame from base 1. V loses 7 bases of germline sequence and J loses 6 bases, and the interval between the two ends is 12 bases. Library creation used 5' RACE. A second PCR of about 7 to 12 cycles was run with a J-beta primer mix and a sample-barcoded 5' primer. Each TCR beta cDNA molecule received a unique molecular identifier from a template-switch 5' adaptor carrying 12 random nucleotides. Each sample yielded at least 2.5 million CDR3-containing paired-end reads. All of the RNA was converted into first-strand cDNA using the Mint cDNA synthesis kit, with a TRBC-specific oligonucleotide serving as the primer. After uracil-DNA glycosylase treatment, a first 18-cycle PCR used universal primers M1SS and BC2_uni_R on all cDNA. Turning to the authors' computational methods: Normalization of each sample was performed by random selection of 1 million high-quality reads, each carrying a distinct molecular identifier. Reads with shared molecular identifiers were discarded instead of being binned into consensus sequences. MiTCR, run with a Q25 quality threshold and the strictest error-elimination algorithm, handled CDR3 identification, clonotype clustering and error correction. Lower-bound total TCR beta diversity was estimated with a nonparametric unseen species model using Euler transformation. The raw public reads went through TCRdb reprocessing: fastp at Q25, MiXCR clone calling, in-frame beta chains kept. Entries that share a CDR3 protein sequence are merged under the most common genes and DNA. These V and J calls originate from TCRdb's pipeline instead of the authors' own analysis. The sample data list fewer than 2,000,000 distinct CDR3 sequences, and around 40% of these were observed just once. The ten top clones hold 23% of the sample.

About this clonotype: The antigen it recognizes is unknown. No quality values exist for individual bases; no much larger clone is one base distant.

The donors were some 39 Caucasian individuals from Russia, aged roughly 6 to 100 years, who were systemically healthy. Each donor gave 8 to 10 milliliters of peripheral blood, collected into EDTA-treated Vacutainer tubes. PBMCs were isolated by Ficoll-Paque density-gradient centrifugation, with at least 6.5 million obtained per sample. Total RNA was extracted from PBMCs with Trizol reagent, with at least 5 micrograms obtained per sample. Naive CD45RAhigh/CD27high T cell percentages were measured by flow cytometry on a PBMC aliquot from every donor. Source material: blood. The sequence joins TRBV29-1 to TRBJ1-1; the D gene assignment is ambiguous. This clonotype was obtained from a human donor in good health. For the CDR3, the sequence is CSAPEGSEAFF. The bases are TGCAGCGCCCCGGAGGGTTCTGAAGCTTTCTTT. With all but the CDR3 taken from the reference TRBV29-1 and TRBJ1-1 genes, the full variable domain is: SAVISQKPSRDICQRGTSLTIQCQVDSQVTMMFWYRQQPGQSLTLIATANQGSEATYESGFVIDKFPISRPNLTFSTLTVSNMSPEDSSIYLCSAPEGSEAFFGQGTRLTVV.